This T cell receptor (beta chain) was documented in a study of CD8+ T cells in alopecia areata. Turning to the study itself: Administration of oral tofacitinib to treated patients was at 5 to 10 mg twice daily. For 6 to 18 months, tofacitinib was taken, and 6 months off drug followed. Study outcomes and limitations: More clonal than normal scalp was lesional scalp, particularly alopecia totalis/universalis.

Sorting of PBMCs yielded the CD4+ and CD8+ T cells. Germline values: CDR1 PRHDT, CDR2 FYEKMQ (reference sequence). V was trimmed by 1 base and J by 4 bases, leaving 10 bases between them. This CDR3 has 15 residues. Extracted RNA was reverse transcribed, and the resulting cDNA served as sequencing template. Sequencing used immunoSEQ multiplex PCR; TCRdb keeps in-frame clones, though not all of them. The data hold hundreds of thousands of clones, with less than 80% observed a single time. Notes on this clone: Its antigen is still unknown.

The sample in question was CD4+ T cells sorted from blood, obtained at week 0. V is TRBV13 and J is TRBJ2-2, with unresolved D. The clonotype originates from a human donor with alopecia areata. The CDR3 DNA reads TGTGCCAGCAGCTTAGCCAGGCCGGGCACCGGGGAGCTGTTTTTT. This gives the protein CASSLARPGTGELFF.